Detailed here is one T cell receptor beta chain. These data belong to a study of technical replicates of blood from four donors. Repertoires were generated with immunoSEQ multiplex PCR, while TCRdb's copy carries only in-frame clones and drops some. There are 85,000 to 100,000 clones in the sample; roughly 96% occur only once, and approximately 0.26% lies in the top ten. The TCR sequence derives from a human donor in good health. Sequencing was carried out using T cells isolated from PBMCs.

This CDR3 reads CASSLPRFQETQYF. CDR3 DNA sequence: TGTGCCAGCAGCTTACCCAGATTCCAAGAGACCCAGTACTTC. The rearrangement links TRBV7-2 to TRBJ2-5; no reliable D call. Germline CDR1 reads SGHTA; CDR2 reads FQGNSA. The germline V and J ends were trimmed by 2 bases and 1 base, with 8 bases remaining between them. CDR3 length: 14 amino acids.